The 27 T cell receptor beta chains below all came from one sample that was sequenced in a study of cytomegalovirus exposure and HLA in healthy donors. The primer mix had 60 Vbeta and 13 Jbeta primers. Produced via immunoSEQ multiplex PCR; TCRdb's table is partial and in-frame only. The table includes 100,000 to 150,000 clones, over 65% detected once. Sequencing was done on a sample of PBMCs. These receptors all come from a man younger than 35 in good health and CMV-seropositive.

The genes are TRBV5-4 and TRBJ1-1; D may be TRBD1 (5 bases). Germline CDR1 reads SGHNT; CDR2 reads YYREEE (reference sequence). CDR3 length equals 12 residues. V lost 4 bases to trimming and J lost 5 bases, with 9 bases between them. The CDR3 coding sequence is TGTGCCAGCAGCGGAGGGGTTACTGAAGCTTTCTTT. It encodes CASSGGVTEAFF.

The rearrangement links TRBV12-5 to TRBJ1-3; no firm D call. CDR3 size: 13 residues. CDR1 LGHNT and CDR2 FRNRAP come from the germline V gene. V gave up 0 bases and J gave up 4 bases, with 4 bases separating them. The CDR3 coding sequence is TGTGCTAGTGGTTTGGTCCTCGGAAACACCATATATTTT. This gives the protein CASGLVLGNTIYF.

The chain couples TRBV27 to TRBJ2-1, with a possible D match to TRBD2 (5 bases). The CDR3 has 14 amino acids. Trimming took 2 bases from V and 4 from J, leaving 9 bases between them. Germline assignment: CDR1 MNHEY and CDR2 SMNVEV (reference sequence). CDR3 sequence (DNA): TGTGCCAGCAGTTTAGAGGGCAGATACAATGAGCAGTTCTTC. Translated, it gives CASSLEGRYNEQFF.

The chain is built from TRBV30 and TRBJ1-5, with D possibly being TRBD1 (5 bases). The CDR3 sequence is 13 residues long. V shed 5 bases and J shed 4 bases, with 12 bases lying between them. The germline gives CDR1 GTSNPN, CDR2 SVGIG (reference sequence). The CDR3 sequence: CAWGIQGNQPQHF. The CDR3 DNA reads TGTGCCTGGGGGATTCAGGGAAATCAGCCCCAGCATTTT.

The chain links TRBV5-1 to TRBJ2-5, with 8 bases matching TRBD2. The V gene end was trimmed by 9 bases and the J gene end by 5 bases; junction bases not matched to a gene: 6. The CDR3 totals 12 residues. The V gene's germline CDR1 is SGHRS and CDR2 YFSETQ. DNA of the CDR3: TGCGCCAACTACGGGGGGGCGGAGACCCAGTACTTC. It encodes CANYGGAETQYF.

This clone was picked up a small number of times. The chain carries TRBV9 and TRBJ2-4, with 8 nucleotides matching TRBD1. Germline V gene sequence: CDR1 SGDLS, CDR2 YYNGEE. Unmatched junction bases numbered 7, after V lost 4 bases and J lost 4 bases. The CDR3 covers 15 residues. The CDR3 protein is CASSIGQGPKNIQYF. In nucleotides, the CDR3 is TGTGCCAGCAGCATCGGACAGGGCCCAAAAAACATTCAGTACTTC.

In its sample, this clone was seen once. The chain uses TRBV6-5 and TRBJ2-7; D is possibly TRBD1 (5 bases). V was pared by 8 bases and J by 3 bases, with 11 bases between. This CDR3 is built from 12 residues. Germline CDR1 is MNHEY and CDR2 is SVGAGI. CDR3 DNA: TGTGCCAGCTCCCAAGGGGACTACGAGCAGTACTTC. Translated, it gives CASSQGDYEQYF.

The chain is built from TRBV2 and TRBJ1-2; the D gene is possibly TRBD1 (6 bases). The germline gives CDR1 SNHLY, CDR2 FYNNEI. The CDR3 is 15 amino acids. V was trimmed by 3 bases and J by 2 bases, leaving 13 bases between them. The DNA for the CDR3 is TGTGCCAGCAGTGACGCCGAAGGACAGAACTATGGCTACACCTTC. Translation gives CASSDAEGQNYGYTF.

The CDR3 sequence: CSVVHIPPSTDTQYF. As DNA, the CDR3 is TGCAGCGTGGTACATATCCCCCCTAGCACAGATACGCAGTATTTT. V is TRBV29-1 and J is TRBJ2-3; unclear D gene. The V gene lost 6 bases and the J gene lost 0 bases, with 16 bases spanning the gap. The CDR3 consists of 15 residues. The germline CDR1 and CDR2 sequences are SQVTM and ANQGSEA.

The V and J genes are TRBV2 and TRBJ2-5; 9 bases are a match to TRBD2. The CDR3 contains 17 residues. Germline CDR1 SNHLY, CDR2 FYNNEI. V was pared by 1 base and J by 4 bases, with 10 bases of the junction left unmatched. CDR3 DNA sequence: TGTGCCAGCAGTGAAGGAGCGGGGGGAGGGGCGGGAGAGACCCAGTACTTC. It translates to CASSEGAGGGAGETQYF.

V usage is TRBV2 and J usage is TRBJ2-7, with 9 bases lining up with TRBD1. V was pared by 8 bases and J by 2 bases, with 10 bases of the junction left unmatched. The germline CDR1 and CDR2 sequences are SNHLY and FYNNEI. The CDR3 covers 15 residues. In nucleotides, the CDR3 is TGTGCCAGCGGAAACGACGGGACAGGGACCTACGAGCAGTACTTC. Translating it yields CASGNDGTGTYEQYF.

This clone was observed once. The rearrangement uses TRBV28 and TRBJ2-5; no definite D call. CDR3 size: 12 residues. CDR1 and CDR2 from the germline V gene are MDHEN and SYDVKM. The V end lost 6 bases, the J end lost 4 bases, and 9 bases lay between the germline ends. The CDR3, as DNA: TGTGCCAGCAGGGAGAACTCAGAGACCCAGTACTTC. It specifies CASRENSETQYF.

The rearrangement joins TRBV6-1 to TRBJ2-1; a weak D match, TRBD2 (6 bases). The CDR3 runs to 16 residues. The germline V gene encodes CDR1 MNHNS and CDR2 SASEGT. V was trimmed by 1 base and J by 2 bases, leaving 12 bases between them. CDR3 in amino acids: CASSEGLVGTYNEQFF. For the CDR3, the DNA is TGTGCCAGCAGTGAAGGACTAGTGGGGACCTACAATGAGCAGTTCTTC.

The chain has TRBV6-4 and TRBJ2-1, with a possible D match to TRBD2 (7 bases). The V end lost 6 bases, the J end lost 8 bases, and 17 bases lay between the germline ends. CDR1 is MRHNA and CDR2 is SNTAGT in the germline V gene. The CDR3 contains 14 residues. This CDR3 reads CASSPTWEGDEQFF. As DNA, the CDR3 is TGTGCCAGCAGCCCTACATGGGAGGGGGATGAGCAGTTCTTC.

The V call is TRBV28, the J call TRBJ1-2; tentatively, D is TRBD1 (5 bases). Germline loops: CDR1 MDHEN, CDR2 SYDVKM. Trimming took 6 bases from V and 4 from J, leaving 21 bases between them. The CDR3 is made up of 16 amino acids. The CDR3 DNA sequence: TGTGCCAGCAGCCCCTGGGGCGAGGGAGGTTTCTATGGCTACACCTTC. Its translation: CASSPWGEGGFYGYTF.

The chain recombines TRBV30 with TRBJ1-1; D is ambiguous. The CDR3 totals 11 residues. CDR1 and CDR2 from the germline V gene are GTSNPN and SVGIG (reference sequence). Trimming shortened V by 1 base and J by 8 bases, and 8 bases separated the two germline ends. CDR3 DNA: TGTGCCTGGAGTGGGGCCAGGGAAGCTTTCTTT. Its translation: CAWSGAREAFF.

The V and J genes are TRBV27 and TRBJ2-1, with 8 bases aligning to TRBD2. Germline values: CDR1 MNHEY, CDR2 SMNVEV (reference sequence). Germline trimming cut 6 bases from V and 2 bases from J; bases unmatched to any gene: 12. CDR3 length equals 17 residues. CDR3 DNA sequence: TGTGCCAGCAGCCCCCGCCTCGGGGGGGCCCCCTACAATGAGCAGTTCTTC. It codes for CASSPRLGGAPYNEQFF.

This clone was observed once. The chain links TRBV9 to TRBJ1-3; a possible D gene is TRBD1 (5 bases). This CDR3 is built from 14 residues. Looked up from germline, CDR1 is SGDLS and CDR2 is YYNGEE. Trimming left V 7 bases short and J 0 bases short, with 11 bases between. The chain's CDR3 is CASDQGFSGNTIYF. CDR3 in DNA: TGTGCCAGCGATCAGGGTTTCTCTGGAAACACCATATATTTT.

This chain links TRBV29-1 with TRBJ2-7; 9 positions match TRBD1. Germline CDR1 is SQVTM and CDR2 is ANQGSEA. The CDR3 runs 13 residues. Trimming took 6 bases from V and 1 from J; bases not matched to a gene: 4. Here the CDR3 DNA reads TGCAGCGTCGGGACAGGGAAATCCTACGAGCAGTACTTC. Translating gives CSVGTGKSYEQYF.

This chain joins TRBV9 and TRBJ2-5; weak D call: TRBD2 (7 bases). Germline values: CDR1 SGDLS, CDR2 YYNGEE. Trimming removed 1 base at V and 4 bases at J, with 17 bases between. The CDR3 sequence is 16 residues long. CDR3 sequence (DNA): TGTGCCAGCAGCGTATTTATCCCGGGGGGCGGAGAGACCCAGTACTTC. Amino acids: CASSVFIPGGGETQYF.

This chain uses TRBV7-6 with TRBJ2-3; 7 nucleotides agree with TRBD2. CDR3 length equals 12 residues. The V gene's germline CDR1 is SGHVS and CDR2 FNYEAQ. Trimming at V came to 5 bases and at J to 11 bases, leaving 7 bases not matched to a gene. DNA for the CDR3: TGTGCCAGCAGCCTTCGACTAGCTAGGCAGTATTTT. This translates into CASSLRLARQYF.

This rearrangement joins TRBV19 to TRBJ2-4; 8 nucleotides agree with TRBD1. CDR1 is LNHDA, CDR2 SQIVND, per germline (reference sequence). Losses at the gene ends were 9 bases for V and 5 bases for J; bases not matched to a gene: 3. CDR3 size: 12 residues. CDR3 loop: CASGQGQNIQYF. CDR3 coding DNA: TGTGCCAGCGGACAGGGTCAAAACATTCAGTACTTC. The full variable domain, rest sourced from reference TRBV19 and TRBJ2-4, is DGGITQSPKYLFRKEGQNVTLSCEQNLNHDAMYWYRQDPGQGLRLIYYSQIVNDFQKGDIAEGYSVSREKKESFPLTVTSAQKNPTAFYLCASGQGQNIQYFGAGTRLSVL.

The genes are TRBV9 and TRBJ1-2; 8 bases agree with TRBD1. Germline V gene data show CDR1 as SGDLS and CDR2 as YYNGEE. V dropped 2 bases and J dropped 4; count of bases not matched to a gene: 7. The CDR3 totals 15 residues. The CDR3 sequence is CASSVETGVSYGYTF. CDR3 nucleotide sequence: TGTGCCAGCAGCGTGGAGACAGGGGTGAGCTATGGCTACACCTTC.

V usage is TRBV7-8 and J usage is TRBJ1-1; D call uncertain. The CDR3 is 13 residues long. With 3 bases removed from V and 7 bases from J, the gap between germline ends came to 12 bases. Germline loops: CDR1 SGHVS, CDR2 FQNEAQ. In nucleotides, the CDR3 is TGTGCCAGCAGCTTTGGTCCCTTCGGTGAAGCTTTCTTT. Amino acids: CASSFGPFGEAFF.

The chain recombines TRBV28 with TRBJ2-4; tentatively, D is TRBD2 (7 bases). V shed 3 bases and J shed 7 bases, with 13 bases lying between them. The CDR3 runs to 14 residues. From germline, CDR1 is MDHEN and CDR2 SYDVKM. CDR3 sequence (DNA): TGTGCCAGCAGTTTTGGGGGGGGCCGCAACATTCAGTACTTC. It codes for CASSFGGGRNIQYF.

In this sample, this clone turned up a few times. The V and J genes are TRBV28 and TRBJ1-1, with unresolved D. This CDR3 is built from 14 residues. The V gene lost 5 bases and the J gene lost 1 base, with 11 bases spanning the gap. Germline V gives CDR1 MDHEN, CDR2 SYDVKM. The chain's CDR3 is CASSPLSPNTEAFF. Written as DNA, the CDR3 is TGTGCCAGCAGTCCCCTCAGTCCGAACACTGAAGCTTTCTTT. Filled out from reference TRBV28 and TRBJ1-1, the complete variable domain reads DVKVTQSSRYLVKRTGEKVFLECVQDMDHENMFWYRQDPGLGLRLIYFSYDVKMKEKGDIPEGYSVSREKKERFSLILESASTNQTSMYLCASSPLSPNTEAFFGQGTRLTVV.

This chain connects TRBV7-8 to TRBJ2-1; 10 nucleotides match TRBD2. The ends lost 5 bases at V and 9 bases at J; junction bases unmatched: 10. Germline CDR1 is SGHVS and CDR2 is FQNEAQ. The CDR3 consists of 15 residues. The CDR3 nucleotides are TGTGCCAGCAGCCCCAGGCTAGCGGGGGAAGGTGAGCAGTTCTTC. Protein product: CASSPRLAGEGEQFF.